Each of the 28 T cell receptor beta chains below was sequenced from the same sample in a study of T cells in tumors after PD-1 blockade. This table comes from immunoSEQ multiplex PCR, and its TCRdb copy is limited to in-frame clones, with some not included. The sample consists of nearly 25,000 clones, about 84% of them appearing once. The sample in question was PBMCs, obtained after anti-PD-1 treatment. All receptors derive from a human donor with basal cell carcinoma.

This sequence joins TRBV6-9 and TRBJ2-7; 7 nucleotides align to TRBD1. V dropped 6 bases and J dropped 5; count of bases not matched to a gene: 10. Germline CDR1 MNHGY, CDR2 SVAAGI. CDR3 length: 14 residues. The CDR3 reads CASRMDRCIDEQYF. The CDR3 nucleotides are TGTGCCAGCAGAATGGACAGGTGCATTGACGAGCAGTACTTC.

The sample holds one count of this clone. DNA of the CDR3: TGCGCCAGCAGCTTGTTCACAGGGGGCTACGAGCAGTACTTC. As protein: CASSLFTGGYEQYF. This chain connects TRBV5-1 to TRBJ2-7, with TRBD1 matching over 8 bases. Germline trimming cut 1 base from V and 3 bases from J; bases unmatched to any gene: 3. Germline CDR1 and CDR2: SGHRS and YFSETQ. The CDR3 spans 14 residues. Together with reference TRBV5-1 and TRBJ2-7, the CDR3 gives the full variable domain: KAGVTQTPRYLIKTRGQQVTLSCSPISGHRSVSWYQQTPGQGLQFLFEYFSETQRNKGNFPGRFSGRQFSNSRSEMNVSTLELGDSALYLCASSLFTGGYEQYFGPGTRLTVT.

Here the CDR3 reads CASSLTGGRGYTF. CDR3 bases: TGTGCCAGCAGCTTAACAGGGGGGCGAGGCTACACCTTC. V and J are TRBV7-3 and TRBJ1-2, with D perhaps TRBD1 (6 bases). The ends were cut back, 0 bases at V and 8 bases at J, with 10 bases in the middle. Looked up from germline, CDR1 is SGHTA and CDR2 is FQGTGA. The CDR3 runs to 13 residues.

The chain employs TRBV12-5 and TRBJ1-5; D possibly corresponds to TRBD1 (5 bases). CDR3 length: 14 residues. Per the germline V gene, CDR1 is LGHNT and CDR2 is FRNRAP. Trimming stripped 3 bases from V and 5 bases from J, with 11 bases between. The CDR3 coding sequence is TGTGCTAGTGGTTTTTCAGGGTTCCATCAGCCCCAGCATTTT. As protein: CASGFSGFHQPQHF. Filled out from reference TRBV12-5 and TRBJ1-5, the complete variable domain reads DARVTQTPRHKVTEMGQEVTMRCQPILGHNTVFWYRQTMMQGLELLAYFRNRAPLDDSGMPKDRFSAEMPDATLATLKIQPSEPRDSAVYFCASGFSGFHQPQHFGDGTRLSIL.

V and J are TRBV27 and TRBJ1-2; D perhaps matches TRBD1 (5 bases). The V end lost 6 bases, the J end lost 8 bases, and 16 bases lay between the germline ends. CDR1 is MNHEY and CDR2 is SMNVEV in the germline V gene (reference sequence). CDR3 length equals 13 residues. The CDR3 region has the DNA TGTGCCAGCAGCTGGATCGGAGGGACCGGCTACACCTTC. Its protein is CASSWIGGTGYTF.

The chain recombines TRBV2 with TRBJ2-1; TRBD1 agrees at 11 bases. The CDR3 length is 14 residues. CDR1 is SNHLY, CDR2 FYNNEI, per germline. Trimming cost V 4 bases and J 5 bases; bases outside gene matches: 1. In DNA form, the CDR3 reads TGTGCCAGCAGTGGGGACAGGGGGAACAATGAGCAGTTCTTC. This codes for CASSGDRGNNEQFF.

This clone has more than one count but fewer than ten. V gene TRBV6-6 combines with J gene TRBJ1-5; D possibly corresponds to TRBD1 (6 bases). In germline, CDR1 is MNHNY, CDR2 SVGAGI (reference sequence). This CDR3 comprises 13 residues. V was shortened by 8 bases and J by 5 bases, with 13 bases between the two germline ends. Here the CDR3 DNA reads TGTGCCAGCTCGGACAGCTCCCATCAGCCCCAGCATTTT. Translation: CASSDSSHQPQHF.

The genes are TRBV6-2 or TRBV6-3 and TRBJ2-5; TRBD2 matches 7 bases. This CDR3 has 14 residues. With 2 bases clipped from V and 2 bases from J, the junction kept 2 bases outside the gene matches. CDR1 and CDR2 from the germline V gene are MNHEY and SVGEGT. The CDR3 nucleotides are TGTGCCAGCAGTTACGGGGGGGAACAAGAGACCCAGTACTTC. Amino acids: CASSYGGEQETQYF.

The chain combines TRBV27 with TRBJ2-3; 8 positions agree with TRBD1. V shed 6 bases and J 0 bases; nucleotides not matched to a gene: 5. This CDR3 is built from 15 residues. The germline gives CDR1 MNHEY, CDR2 SMNVEV (reference sequence). The CDR3 nucleotides read TGTGCCAGCAGATACGGACAGGGTAGCACAGATACGCAGTATTTT. Translating it yields CASRYGQGSTDTQYF.

This clone was counted once. J is TRBJ1-5 and V is TRBV7-2; 8 bases are shared with TRBD1. With 4 bases clipped from V and 7 bases from J, the junction kept 9 bases outside the gene matches. The length of the CDR3 is 15 residues. Germline values: CDR1 SGHTA, CDR2 FQGNSA. In nucleotides, the CDR3 is TGTGCCAGCAGCTGGAAAGGACAGGGTAACCAGCCCCAGCATTTT. It translates to CASSWKGQGNQPQHF.

By share of the sample, this clone is medium-sized. The J gene is TRBJ2-3, the V gene TRBV15; TRBD1 matches at 11 bases. V shed 1 base, J shed 8 bases, and the junction held 14 bases outside the gene matches. This CDR3 is built from 18 residues. CDR1 and CDR2 (germline): LNHNV, YYDKDF (reference sequence). This CDR3 reads CATSRASGTGGNGPTQYF. CDR3 coding DNA: TGTGCCACCAGCAGAGCGTCGGGGACAGGGGGAAACGGCCCTACGCAGTATTTT.

This chain joins TRBV6-5 and TRBJ2-3; the D gene is possibly TRBD1 (6 bases). The CDR3 runs 13 residues. With 4 bases removed from V and 7 bases from J, the gap between germline ends came to 12 bases. In germline, CDR1 is MNHEY, CDR2 SVGAGI. The CDR3, as DNA: TGTGCCAGCAGTTCGGACAGAGTAAATACGCAGTATTTT. It yields the protein CASSSDRVNTQYF.

This clone was seen just once. The chain has TRBV14 and TRBJ1-3; D gene unclear. CDR3 size: 15 residues. Germline assignment: CDR1 SGHDN and CDR2 FVKESK. V lost 3 bases, J lost 0 bases, and 9 bases lay in between. Written as DNA, the CDR3 is TGTGCCAGCAGCCATCTGGTTAGCTCTGGAAACACCATATATTTT. Encoded protein: CASSHLVSSGNTIYF.

This clone was detected only once. This chain links TRBV19 with TRBJ1-4, with D possibly TRBD1 on 6 matching bases. Germline CDR1 LNHDA, CDR2 SQIVND (reference sequence). V was shortened by 6 bases and J by 8 bases, with 22 bases between the two germline ends. The CDR3 runs 16 residues. The DNA for the CDR3 is TGTGCCAGTAGATTGGGGGGCGCCGGGGAAATCGAAAAACTGTTTTTT. It is translated as CASRLGGAGEIEKLFF.

V gene TRBV9 combines with J gene TRBJ1-4; 8 positions match TRBD1. V lost 4 bases, J lost 3 bases, and 5 bases stayed unmatched. CDR3 length equals 15 residues. From germline, CDR1 is SGDLS and CDR2 YYNGEE. The CDR3 region is CASSFRTGSNEKLFF. CDR3 coding DNA: TGTGCCAGCAGCTTTCGGACAGGGTCTAATGAAAAACTGTTTTTT.

The chain recombines TRBV7-2 with TRBJ2-5; TRBD2 agrees at 12 bases. J was trimmed by 4 bases and V by 5 bases; bases with no gene match: 5. The CDR3 consists of 15 residues. Germline V gene lookup returns CDR1 SGHTA and CDR2 FQGNSA. For the CDR3, the DNA is TGTGCCAGCAGCCGCGGACTAGCGGGGCGAGAGACCCAGTACTTC. This translates into CASSRGLAGRETQYF.

The genes are TRBV10-1 and TRBJ2-2; the match to TRBD2 covers 10 bases. The CDR3 is made up of 15 amino acids. Unmatched junction bases numbered 5, after V lost 3 bases and J lost 7 bases. The V gene's germline CDR1 is WNHNN and CDR2 SYGVQD (reference sequence). The CDR3 is CASSEGTSESGELFF. CDR3 nucleotides: TGCGCCAGCAGTGAAGGGACTAGCGAAAGCGGGGAGCTGTTTTTT.

This chain's CDR3 is CASSISGGAAFREQFF. CDR3 nucleotides: TGTGCCAGCAGCATTAGCGGGGGGGCCGCGTTTAGGGAGCAGTTCTTC. J is TRBJ2-1 and V is TRBV11-3; 11 bases agree with TRBD2. The V gene's germline CDR1 is SGHNT and CDR2 YENEEA. The CDR3 is 16 residues long. V shed 5 bases and J 10 bases; nucleotides not matched to a gene: 13. The full variable domain, with the rest looked up from reference TRBV11-3 and TRBJ2-1, is EAGVVQSPRYKIIEKKQPVAFWCNPISGHNTLYWYLQNLGQGPELLIRYENEEAVDDSQLPKDRFSAERLKGVDSTLKIQPAELGDSAVYLCASSISGGAAFREQFFGPGTRLTVL.

About this clone: An end of the junction does not agree with germline; a read error may underlie this. The chain employs TRBV6-4 and TRBJ2-1, with a weak D call TRBD1 (6 bases). The CDR3 runs 14 residues. Germline CDR1 and CDR2: MRHNA and SNTAGT. CDR3 sequence (DNA): TGTGCCGGCAGTGGCACGTCAGGGGTTGGGGAGCAGTTCTTC. Translation: CAGSGTSGVGEQFF.

V usage is TRBV5-1 and J usage is TRBJ1-4; D is unresolved. CDR3 length: 14 amino acids. With 2 bases removed from V and 2 bases from J, the gap between germline ends came to 7 bases. The germline CDR1 and CDR2 sequences are SGHRS and YFSETQ. CDR3 protein: CASSFGDTNEKLFF. As DNA, the CDR3 is TGCGCCAGCAGCTTCGGGGATACTAATGAAAAACTGTTTTTT.

The V and J genes are TRBV5-1 and TRBJ2-7; D is undetermined. The CDR3 runs to 12 residues. Deletions cut 1 base from V and 5 bases from J, with 7 bases between. Germline loops: CDR1 SGHRS, CDR2 YFSETQ. This CDR3 is CASSLPSDEQYF. CDR3 DNA: TGCGCCAGCAGCTTGCCCAGTGACGAGCAGTACTTC.

By frequency in the sample, this clone is medium-sized. The chain has TRBV6-6 and TRBJ1-5, with 8 bases lining up with TRBD1. Unmatched junction bases numbered 6, after V lost 6 bases and J lost 8 bases. The CDR3 contains 13 residues. Germline loops: CDR1 MNHNY, CDR2 SVGAGI (reference sequence). CDR3 protein: CASSGQGLEPQHF. Here the CDR3 DNA reads TGTGCCAGCAGCGGACAGGGTCTGGAGCCCCAGCATTTT.

CDR3 region: CASSLEGGTYEQYF. The CDR3 region has the DNA TGTGCCAGCAGCTTAGAAGGGGGTACCTACGAGCAGTACTTC. The chain has TRBV7-9 and TRBJ2-7; TRBD1 is a possible D gene (6 bases). V was trimmed by 1 base and J by 2 bases, leaving 9 bases between them. The germline V gene has CDR1 SEHNR and CDR2 FQNEAQ (reference sequence). The CDR3 consists of 14 residues.

The chain has TRBV6-6 and TRBJ1-2; TRBD1 matches 12 bases. V gave up 7 bases and J gave up 8 bases; unmatched junction bases: 8. The CDR3 extends over 14 amino acids. CDR1 and CDR2 (germline): MNHNY, SVGAGI (reference sequence). The chain's CDR3 is CASNWDRGRQGYTF. The DNA of the CDR3 is TGTGCCAGCAACTGGGACAGGGGGCGTCAGGGCTACACCTTC.

The chain has TRBV10-3 and TRBJ2-3, with D tentatively TRBD1 (5 bases). Germline V gene data show CDR1 as ENHRY and CDR2 as SYGVKD. Trimming took 3 bases from V and 2 from J, leaving 12 bases between them. CDR3 size: 15 residues. The CDR3 nucleotides are TGTGCCATCAGTGACAGGGTAGGGGTCACAGATACGCAGTATTTT. Translated, it gives CAISDRVGVTDTQYF.

V gene TRBV30 combines with J gene TRBJ1-2; 11 nucleotides agree with TRBD1. Germline CDR1 GTSNPN, CDR2 SVGIG (reference sequence). Unmatched junction bases numbered 0, after V lost 5 bases and J lost 1 base. This CDR3 region has 13 residues. This CDR3 is CAWGTGGNYGYTF. As DNA, the CDR3 is TGTGCCTGGGGGACAGGGGGTAACTATGGCTACACCTTC.

This rearrangement joins TRBV6-2 or TRBV6-3 to TRBJ1-3; TRBD1 is a possible D gene (6 bases). The CDR3 consists of 17 residues. V lost 2 bases, J lost 0 bases, and 14 bases lay in between. In germline, CDR1 is MNHEY, CDR2 SVGEGT. As DNA, the CDR3 is TGTGCCAGCAGTTACGGCACAGGGTTGCCCTCTGGAAACACCATATATTTT. It translates to CASSYGTGLPSGNTIYF.

V usage is TRBV7-2 and J usage is TRBJ2-1; the match to TRBD2 covers 8 bases. In germline, CDR1 is SGHTA, CDR2 FQGNSA. V lost 6 bases and J lost 7; bases outside the gene matches: 17. The CDR3 is made up of 17 amino acids. CDR3 sequence (DNA): TGTGCCAGCAGAACCCCCGGGACTAGGGCTCGGGGGAATGAGCAGTTCTTC. Protein: CASRTPGTRARGNEQFF.